This is a list of T cell receptor beta chains from one sample in a study of breast tumors, draining lymph nodes, adjacent tissues. TCRdb reanalysed the multiplex PCR reads using MiXCR and keeps one entry per CDR3 protein. The sample lists over 35,000 distinct CDR3 sequences, over 30% seen once, with 11% in the top ten. Sequenced: breast tumor tissue. These receptor sequences come from a female donor with breast cancer. Some clones in this sample may be carry-over from other donors' samples. Both conserved end residues are part of each CDR3. D genes are given only for firm matches. Rows give clone size only sometimes, using once, few, many, or a class for an expanded clone.

d_call,clone_size,v_call,cdr3_length,j_call,cdr3_nt,cdr3_aa
TRBD1,many,TRBV25-1,15,TRBJ1-6,TGTGCCAGCAGTGATCCGACAGGGGGAGGTTCACCCCTCCACTTT,CASSDPTGGGSPLHF
-,-,TRBV11-2,15,TRBJ1-1,TGTGCCAGCAGCTTAACAGGGCCTATGAACACTGAAGCTTTCTTT,CASSLTGPMNTEAFF
TRBD2,many,TRBV5-5,17,TRBJ2-6,TGTGCCAGCAGCCCAAGACTAGCGGGAGCTGGGGCCAACGTCCTGACTTTC,CASSPRLAGAGANVLTF
TRBD1,many,TRBV6-2/TRBV6-3,15,TRBJ2-3,TGTGCCAGCAGTTTTTCCGGGACAGGGATAGATACGCAGTATTTT,CASSFSGTGIDTQYF
-,few,TRBV5-6,14,TRBJ2-7,TGTGCCAGCAGCTTGGGAGGGGAGACCTACGGGCAGTACTTC,CASSLGGETYGQYF
-,few,TRBV7-9,12,TRBJ2-2,TGTGCCAGCAGCTTAGCCACCGGGGAGCTGTTTTTT,CASSLATGELFF
TRBD1,many,TRBV19,16,TRBJ2-7,TGTGCCAGTAGTTCCCCCGGGACAGGGGATCCGTACGAGCAGTACTTC,CASSSPGTGDPYEQYF
TRBD2,-,TRBV6-6,14,TRBJ2-1,TGTGCCAGCAGGGGACTAGCGGGAGCCAATGAGCAGTTCTTC,CASRGLAGANEQFF
-,many,TRBV4-3,15,TRBJ2-2,TGCGCCAGCAGCCAAGACAGGGATGGCACCGGGGAGCTGTTTTTT,CASSQDRDGTGELFF
-,-,TRBV12-3/TRBV12-4,14,TRBJ2-1,TGTGCCAGCAGTCGTACTAGGGGGAGCAATGAGCAGTTCTTC,CASSRTRGSNEQFF
TRBD2,many,TRBV7-6,15,TRBJ2-1,TGTGCCAGCAGCTTAGTCCGGGAGGGGTACAATGAGCAGTTCTTC,CASSLVREGYNEQFF
-,many,TRBV20-1,14,TRBJ1-5,TGCAGTGCTAGAGGGGGGGCGAGCAATCAGCCCCAGCATTTT,CSARGGASNQPQHF
TRBD1,-,TRBV4-2,15,TRBJ2-2,TGTGCCAGCAGCCAAGGGACAGGAAACACCGGGGAGCTGTTTTTT,CASSQGTGNTGELFF
TRBD1,many,TRBV20-1,13,TRBJ1-2,TGCAGTGCTAGACAGGGGGCGGGCTATGGCTACACCTTC,CSARQGAGYGYTF
-,many,TRBV2,15,TRBJ2-4,TGTGCCAGCAGTGATGCCCGGGGGGCCAAAAACATTCAGTACTTC,CASSDARGAKNIQYF
-,-,TRBV30,15,TRBJ2-1,TGTGCCTGGTGCGCCGGACTACCCGGAAACAATGAGCAGTTCTTC,CAWCAGLPGNNEQFF
-,-,TRBV24-1,11,TRBJ1-4,TGTGCCACTCCTAGGGATGAAAAACTGTTTTTT,CATPRDEKLFF
-,many,TRBV20-1,15,TRBJ2-7,TGCAGTGCTAGAGATTCCGCGGAACTCTCCTACGAGCAGTACTTC,CSARDSAELSYEQYF
TRBD2,many,TRBV29-1,13,TRBJ2-3,TGCAGCTTAACCGGGACTAGATCAGATACGCAGTATTTT,CSLTGTRSDTQYF
-,many,TRBV5-1,14,TRBJ2-7,TGCGCCAGCAGCTTGGGGCAGGGAGGTCTTGAGCAGTACTTC,CASSLGQGGLEQYF